Listed here are 18 T cell receptor beta chains from one sample, sequenced in a study of blood T cells in healthy people across ages. Next came a second PCR, run for roughly 6 to 11 cycles, which used a sample-barcoded 5' primer along with a J-beta primer mix. Using its own MiXCR run on the 5' RACE reads, TCRdb lists one record per CDR3 protein. Of about 1.4 million distinct CDR3 sequences listed, around 59% are singletons. Material: blood. The receptors originated from a man between 18 and 29 years old in good health.

The rearrangement links TRBV2 to TRBJ2-2; perhaps TRBD1 as D (5 bases). Germline assignment: CDR1 SNHLY and CDR2 FYNNEI. Trimming pared 6 bases from V and 1 base from J, leaving 12 bases between. The CDR3 has 15 residues. The CDR3 region is CASRDTTKNTGELFF. The CDR3 bases are TGTGCCAGCAGGGACACAACCAAGAACACCGGGGAGCTGTTTTTT. Combining the CDR3 with reference TRBV2 and TRBJ2-2 gives the whole variable domain EPEVTQTPSHQVTQMGQEVILRCVPISNHLYFYWYRQILGQKVEFLVSFYNNEISEKSEIFDDQFSVERPDGSNFTLKIRSTKLEDSAMYFCASRDTTKNTGELFFGEGSRLTVL.

The CDR3, as DNA: TGCAGCGTTGAAGTAACCTACGGGTACAATGAGCAGTTCTTC. Protein: CSVEVTYGYNEQFF. The genes are TRBV29-1 and TRBJ2-1, with D hard to call. V was trimmed by 1 base and J by 4 bases, leaving 11 bases between them. In germline, CDR1 is SQVTM, CDR2 ANQGSEA. The CDR3 has 14 amino acids.

V and J are TRBV6-1 and TRBJ2-1, with 9 bases identical to TRBD2. CDR3 length: 16 amino acids. With V trimmed by 5 bases and J by 0 bases, 5 bases remained unmatched. Looked up from germline, CDR1 is MNHNS and CDR2 is SASEGT. CDR3 coding DNA: TGTGCCAGCAGTCCGACTAGCGGAGGCTCCTACAATGAGCAGTTCTTC. This encodes CASSPTSGGSYNEQFF.

This chain links TRBV9 with TRBJ2-7, with D maybe TRBD1 (6 bases). V was shortened by 0 bases and J by 2 bases, with 12 bases between the two germline ends. This CDR3 has 15 residues. The germline CDR1 and CDR2 sequences are SGDLS and YYNGEE. Here the CDR3 reads CASSVAGTTAYEQYF. DNA for the CDR3: TGTGCCAGCAGCGTAGCTGGGACAACCGCCTACGAGCAGTACTTC.

This clonotype showed up many times. This chain joins TRBV20-1 and TRBJ2-2; D remains ambiguous. The V end lost 6 bases, the J end lost 0 bases, and 11 bases lay between the germline ends. This CDR3 contains 14 residues. The germline gives CDR1 DFQATT, CDR2 SNEGSKA (reference sequence). CDR3: CSAISPSNTGELFF. CDR3 bases: TGCAGTGCCATAAGCCCCTCGAACACCGGGGAGCTGTTTTTT.

The CDR3 protein is CSVGQAGYEQYF. CDR3 nucleotides: TGCAGCGTTGGACAGGCCGGCTACGAGCAGTACTTC. The gene calls are TRBV29-1 and TRBJ2-7; TRBD1 is a possible D gene (6 bases). The V gene's germline CDR1 is SQVTM and CDR2 ANQGSEA. V was trimmed by 4 bases and J by 3 bases, leaving 10 bases between them. This CDR3 has 12 residues.

The chain carries TRBV20-1 and TRBJ2-3; the D gene is possibly TRBD2 (5 bases). The CDR3 is made up of 13 amino acids. Germline V gives CDR1 DFQATT, CDR2 SNEGSKA (reference sequence). The ends were cut back, 5 bases at V and 2 bases at J, with 11 bases in the middle. This CDR3 is CSARRGNTDTQYF. DNA of the CDR3: TGCAGTGCTCGCCGGGGTAACACAGATACGCAGTATTTT.

The rearrangement joins TRBV10-3 to TRBJ2-2, with TRBD2 matching over 10 bases. V trimming: 7 bases; J trimming: 6 bases; junction bases outside the gene matches: 17. The CDR3 has 18 residues. Germline CDR1 ENHRY, CDR2 SYGVKD. The CDR3 spells CAIKRGRASGRNSGELFF. CDR3 sequence (DNA): TGTGCCATCAAGAGAGGACGGGCTAGCGGGAGAAATTCCGGGGAGCTGTTTTTT.

The V and J genes are TRBV25-1 and TRBJ2-3; 12 positions agree with TRBD1. The CDR3 spans 16 residues. The trim removed 10 bases at V and 4 bases at J, leaving 12 bases unmatched. Germline lookup yields CDR1 MGHDK and CDR2 SYGVNS. The CDR3 reads CATSRGGTGGPDTQYF. As DNA, the CDR3 is TGTGCCACCAGCCGGGGGGGGACAGGGGGCCCAGATACGCAGTATTTT.

The chain recombines TRBV2 with TRBJ1-5, with no clear D. This CDR3 has 16 amino acids. V lost 1 base to trimming and J lost 5 bases, with 15 bases between them. Germline CDR1 reads SNHLY; CDR2 reads FYNNEI. The CDR3 DNA reads as TGTGCCAGCAGTGAAGGCCCGGATGGATGGCATCAGCCCCAGCATTTT. Its translation: CASSEGPDGWHQPQHF.

The chain joins TRBV4-2 to TRBJ1-5; no clear D gene. The V end was cut by 4 bases, the J end by 3 bases, with 10 bases between. The germline V gene encodes CDR1 LGHNA and CDR2 YNFKEQ. The CDR3 consists of 14 residues. CDR3 DNA sequence: TGTGCCAGCAGCCGCGTACGGGCCAATCAGCCCCAGCATTTT. Translating gives CASSRVRANQPQHF.

The chain uses TRBV12-3 or TRBV12-4 and TRBJ2-1; 9 bases fit TRBD1. The CDR3 runs 14 residues. V lost 3 bases and J lost 10; bases outside the gene matches: 7. The CDR3 is CASSFWDRVKEQFF. The DNA for the CDR3 is TGTGCCAGCAGTTTTTGGGACAGGGTGAAAGAGCAGTTCTTC.

The chain has TRBV5-5 and TRBJ2-1; no firm D call. Looked up from germline, CDR1 is SGHKS and CDR2 is YYEKEE (reference sequence). CDR3 length: 15 amino acids. Trimming cost V 3 bases and J 4 bases, with 14 bases left between them. The CDR3: CASSSASDGYNEQFF. CDR3 coding DNA: TGTGCCAGCAGCTCCGCTTCGGACGGGTACAATGAGCAGTTCTTC.

The chain uses TRBV2 and TRBJ1-4; D remains unclear. Trimming took off 7 bases at V and 4 bases at J, with 10 bases between the two ends. CDR1 is SNHLY, CDR2 FYNNEI, per germline. This CDR3 is built from 13 residues. CDR3 coding DNA: TGTGCCAGCATGCGGGCCGGTAATGAAAAACTGTTTTTT. This translates into CASMRAGNEKLFF.

The rearrangement links TRBV20-1 to TRBJ2-1; 9 nucleotides agree with TRBD2. Trimming removed 6 bases from V and 6 bases from J; junction bases left unmatched: 12. The CDR3 contains 15 residues. Germline V gene sequence: CDR1 DFQATT, CDR2 SNEGSKA (reference sequence). The CDR3, as DNA: TGCAGTGCCGAGGGCGGGAGGGCCACGGGCAATGAGCAGTTCTTC. Amino acids: CSAEGGRATGNEQFF.

The chain employs TRBV4-1 and TRBJ1-5; a possible D gene is TRBD1 (5 bases). Per germline, CDR1 MGHRA and CDR2 YSYEKL. The CDR3 contains 15 residues. The V and J ends lost 7 bases and 5 bases respectively, with 18 bases between them. The CDR3 DNA reads TGCGCCAGCACCTCACAAACAGGAGGATATCAGCCCCAGCATTTT. Encoded protein: CASTSQTGGYQPQHF.

The chain couples TRBV4-1 to TRBJ2-5, with D tentatively TRBD1 or TRBD2 (5 bases each). Trimming stripped 1 base from V and 11 bases from J, with 17 bases between. CDR1 MGHRA and CDR2 YSYEKL come from the germline V gene. The CDR3 contains 14 residues. Here the CDR3 reads CASSQVWTLGEQYF. For the CDR3, the DNA is TGCGCCAGCAGCCAAGTTTGGACCTTAGGGGAGCAGTACTTC.

The rearrangement joins TRBV20-1 to TRBJ2-1; 7 bases align to TRBD1. The CDR3 loop spans 13 amino acids. Germline CDR1 reads DFQATT; CDR2 reads SNEGSKA (reference sequence). The junction had 5 bases not matched to a gene; V was cut back by 4 bases and J by 5 bases. CDR3: CSAIGTVNNEQFF. For the CDR3, the DNA is TGCAGTGCTATCGGGACAGTGAACAATGAGCAGTTCTTC.